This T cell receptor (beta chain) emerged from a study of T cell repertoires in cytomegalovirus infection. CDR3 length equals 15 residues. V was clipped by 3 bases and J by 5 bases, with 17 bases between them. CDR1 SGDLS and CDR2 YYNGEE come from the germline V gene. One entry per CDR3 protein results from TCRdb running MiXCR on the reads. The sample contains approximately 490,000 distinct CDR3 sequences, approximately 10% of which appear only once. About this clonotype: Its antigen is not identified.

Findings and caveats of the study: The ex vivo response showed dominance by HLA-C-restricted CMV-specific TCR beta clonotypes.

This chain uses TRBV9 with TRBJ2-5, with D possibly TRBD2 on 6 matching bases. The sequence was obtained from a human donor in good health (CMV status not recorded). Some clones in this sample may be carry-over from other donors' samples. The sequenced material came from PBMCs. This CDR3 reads CASSGLRGMGETQYF. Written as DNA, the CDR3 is TGTGCCAGCAGCGGCCTGCGGGGTATGGGGGAGACCCAGTACTTC. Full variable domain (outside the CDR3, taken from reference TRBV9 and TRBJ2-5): DSGVTQTPKHLITATGQRVTLRCSPRSGDLSVYWYQQSLDQGLQFLIQYYNGEERAKGNILERFSAQQFPDLHSELNLSSLELGDSALYFCASSGLRGMGETQYFGPGTRLLVL.